This T cell receptor (beta chain) was observed in a study of blood T cells in healthy people across ages. Germline lookup yields CDR1 DFQATT and CDR2 SNEGSKA (reference sequence). V was pared by 2 bases and J by 4 bases, with 9 bases between. This CDR3 contains 13 residues. The individuals who served as donors were healthy Caucasians living in Russia, aged roughly 6 to 95. A second about 7 to 11 cycle PCR used barcoded and J-beta primers. TCRdb recomputed calls from the 5' RACE reads with MiXCR, one row per CDR3 protein. The data show around 2 million distinct CDR3 sequences, 35% to 50% seen once. This clonotype turned up a few times.

Sequenced input: blood. The chain employs TRBV20-1 and TRBJ1-5; TRBD1 is a possible D gene (5 bases). This sequence was found in a human donor in good health. The CDR3 loop is CSARMGGNQPQHF. As DNA, the CDR3 is TGCAGTGCTAGAATGGGGGGGAATCAGCCCCAGCATTTT.